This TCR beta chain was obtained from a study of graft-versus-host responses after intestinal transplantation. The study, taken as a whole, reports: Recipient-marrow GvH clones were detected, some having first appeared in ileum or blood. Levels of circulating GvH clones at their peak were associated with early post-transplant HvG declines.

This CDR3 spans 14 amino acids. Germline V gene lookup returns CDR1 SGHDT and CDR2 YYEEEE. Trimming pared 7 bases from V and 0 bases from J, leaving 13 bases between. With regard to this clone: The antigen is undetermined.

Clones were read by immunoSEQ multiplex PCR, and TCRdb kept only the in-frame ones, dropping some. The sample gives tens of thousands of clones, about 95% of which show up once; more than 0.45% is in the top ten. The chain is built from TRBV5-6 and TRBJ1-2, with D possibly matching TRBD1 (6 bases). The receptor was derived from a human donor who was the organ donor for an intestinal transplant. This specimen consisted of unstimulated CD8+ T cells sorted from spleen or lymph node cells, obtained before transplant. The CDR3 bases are TGTGCCAGCGGCTACAGGGCCACTAACTATGGCTACACCTTC. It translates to CASGYRATNYGYTF.